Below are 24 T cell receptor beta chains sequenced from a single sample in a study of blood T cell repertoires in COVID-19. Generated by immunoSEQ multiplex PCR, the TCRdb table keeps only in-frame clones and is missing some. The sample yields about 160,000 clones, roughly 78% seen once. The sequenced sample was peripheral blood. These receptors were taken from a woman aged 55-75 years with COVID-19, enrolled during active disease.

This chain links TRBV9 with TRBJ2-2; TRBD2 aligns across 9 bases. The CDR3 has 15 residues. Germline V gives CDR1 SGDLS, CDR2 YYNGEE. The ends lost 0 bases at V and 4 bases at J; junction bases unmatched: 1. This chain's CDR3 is CASSVGLAVTGELFF. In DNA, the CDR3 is TGTGCCAGCAGCGTAGGACTAGCGGTCACCGGGGAGCTGTTTTTT.

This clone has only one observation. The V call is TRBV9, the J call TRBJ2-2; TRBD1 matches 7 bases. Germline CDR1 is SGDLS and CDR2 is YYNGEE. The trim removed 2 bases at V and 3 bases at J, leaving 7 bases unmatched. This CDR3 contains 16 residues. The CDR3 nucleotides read TGTGCCAGCAGCGTTCGGGACAGAGGGGACACCGGGGAGCTGTTTTTT. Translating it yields CASSVRDRGDTGELFF.

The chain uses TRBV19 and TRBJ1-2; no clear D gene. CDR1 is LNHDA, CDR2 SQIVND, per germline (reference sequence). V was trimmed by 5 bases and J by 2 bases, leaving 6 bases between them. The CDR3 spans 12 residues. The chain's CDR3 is CASSGRNYGYTF. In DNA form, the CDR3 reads TGTGCCAGTAGTGGGAGAAACTATGGCTACACCTTC.

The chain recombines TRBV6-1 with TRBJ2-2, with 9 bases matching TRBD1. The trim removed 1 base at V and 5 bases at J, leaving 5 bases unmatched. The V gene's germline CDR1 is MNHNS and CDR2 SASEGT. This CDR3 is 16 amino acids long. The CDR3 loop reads CASSEDRGRGTGELFF. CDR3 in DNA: TGTGCCAGCAGTGAAGACAGGGGGCGCGGAACCGGGGAGCTGTTTTTT.

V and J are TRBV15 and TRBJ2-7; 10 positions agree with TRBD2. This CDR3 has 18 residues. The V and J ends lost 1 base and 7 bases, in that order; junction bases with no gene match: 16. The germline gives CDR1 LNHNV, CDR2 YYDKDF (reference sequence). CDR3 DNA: TGTGCCACCAGCAGAGGCCCTAGCGGGAGCGACTTAACAGGGGAGCAGTACTTC. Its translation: CATSRGPSGSDLTGEQYF.

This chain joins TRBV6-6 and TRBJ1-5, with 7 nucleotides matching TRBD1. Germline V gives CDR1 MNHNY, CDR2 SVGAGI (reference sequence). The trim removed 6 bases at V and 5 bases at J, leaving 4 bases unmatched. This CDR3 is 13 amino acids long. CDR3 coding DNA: TGTGCCAGCAGCGGACAGGCTTATCAGCCCCAGCATTTT. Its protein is CASSGQAYQPQHF.

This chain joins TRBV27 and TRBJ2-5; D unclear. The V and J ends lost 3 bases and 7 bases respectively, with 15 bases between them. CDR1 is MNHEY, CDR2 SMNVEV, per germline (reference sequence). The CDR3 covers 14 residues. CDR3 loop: CASSFLPRLGTQYF. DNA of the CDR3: TGTGCCAGCAGTTTCCTTCCTCGACTGGGGACCCAGTACTTC.

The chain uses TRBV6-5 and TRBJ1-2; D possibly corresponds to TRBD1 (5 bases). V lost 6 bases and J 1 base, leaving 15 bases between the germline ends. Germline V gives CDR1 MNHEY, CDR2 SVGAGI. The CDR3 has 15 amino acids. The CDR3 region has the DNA TGTGCCAGCAGCGCCGCAGGGCCCGATAACTATGGCTACACCTTC. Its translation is CASSAAGPDNYGYTF.

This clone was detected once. In nucleotides, the CDR3 is TGTGCCACCAGCCACAGGGTTCGGTTTCCAGATACGCAGTATTTT. It codes for CATSHRVRFPDTQYF. The J gene is TRBJ2-3, the V gene TRBV24-1; tentatively, D is TRBD1 (6 bases). The CDR3 consists of 15 residues. Trimming removed 7 bases from V and 4 bases from J, with 17 bases in between. Germline V gene data show CDR1 as KGHDR and CDR2 as SFDVKD.

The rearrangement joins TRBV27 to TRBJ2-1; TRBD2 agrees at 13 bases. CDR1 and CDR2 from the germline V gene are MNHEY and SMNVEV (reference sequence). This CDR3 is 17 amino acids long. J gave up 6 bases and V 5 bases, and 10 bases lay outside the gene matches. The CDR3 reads CASSPRLAGGNINEQFF. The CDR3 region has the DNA TGTGCCAGCAGTCCGCGACTAGCGGGAGGTAATATCAATGAGCAGTTCTTC.

CDR3 nucleotide sequence: TGTGCCAGCAGCTTTGATACGGGGGTTCAAGAGACCCAGTACTTC. Residues: CASSFDTGVQETQYF. This rearrangement joins TRBV5-4 to TRBJ2-5; TRBD2 is a possible D gene (6 bases). The V gene's germline CDR1 is SGHNT and CDR2 YYREEE (reference sequence). Trimming left V 2 bases short and J 2 bases short, with 13 bases between. CDR3 size: 15 residues. The full variable domain, with the rest looked up from reference TRBV5-4 and TRBJ2-5, is ETGVTQSPTHLIKTRGQQVTLRCSSQSGHNTVSWYQQALGQGPQFIFQYYREEENGRGNFPPRFSGLQFPNYSSELNVNALELDDSALYLCASSFDTGVQETQYFGPGTRLLVL.

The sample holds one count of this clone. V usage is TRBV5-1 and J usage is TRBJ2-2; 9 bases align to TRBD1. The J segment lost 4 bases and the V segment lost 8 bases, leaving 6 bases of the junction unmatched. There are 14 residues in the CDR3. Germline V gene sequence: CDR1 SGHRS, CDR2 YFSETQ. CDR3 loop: CASRTGEFTGELFF. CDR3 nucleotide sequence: TGCGCCAGTCGGACAGGGGAGTTCACCGGGGAGCTGTTTTTT.

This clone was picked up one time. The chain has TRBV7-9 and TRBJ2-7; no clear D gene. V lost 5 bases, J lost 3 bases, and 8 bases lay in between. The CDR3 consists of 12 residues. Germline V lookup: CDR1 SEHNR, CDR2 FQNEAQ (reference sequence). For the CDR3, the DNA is TGTGCCAGCAGCCTGGAGCGCTACGAGCAGTACTTC. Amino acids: CASSLERYEQYF.

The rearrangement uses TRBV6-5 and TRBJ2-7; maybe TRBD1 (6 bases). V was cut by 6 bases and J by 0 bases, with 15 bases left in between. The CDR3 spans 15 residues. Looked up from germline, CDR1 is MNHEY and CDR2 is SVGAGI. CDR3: CASSPKGTPSYEQYV. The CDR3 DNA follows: TGTGCCAGCAGCCCAAAAGGGACACCCTCCTACGAGCAGTACGTC.

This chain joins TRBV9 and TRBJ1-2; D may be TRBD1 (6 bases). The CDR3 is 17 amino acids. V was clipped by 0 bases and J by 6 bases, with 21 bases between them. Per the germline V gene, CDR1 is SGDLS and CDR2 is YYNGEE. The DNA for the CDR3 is TGTGCCAGCAGCGTAGCCGGCGGGGGGGCCGTTATGGATGGCTACACCTTC. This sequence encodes CASSVAGGGAVMDGYTF.

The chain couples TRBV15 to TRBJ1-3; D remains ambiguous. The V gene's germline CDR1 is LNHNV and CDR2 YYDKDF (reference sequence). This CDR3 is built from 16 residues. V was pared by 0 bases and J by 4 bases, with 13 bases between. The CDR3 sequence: CATSREGRPQGNTIYF. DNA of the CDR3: TGTGCCACCAGCAGAGAAGGGAGGCCTCAAGGAAACACCATATATTTT.

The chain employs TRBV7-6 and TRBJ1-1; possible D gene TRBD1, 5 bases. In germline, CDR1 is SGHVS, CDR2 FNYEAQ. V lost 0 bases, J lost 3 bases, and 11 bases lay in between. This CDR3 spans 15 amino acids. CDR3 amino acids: CASSLAGGSYTEAFF. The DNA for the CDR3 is TGTGCCAGCAGCTTAGCCGGGGGATCTTACACTGAAGCTTTCTTT.

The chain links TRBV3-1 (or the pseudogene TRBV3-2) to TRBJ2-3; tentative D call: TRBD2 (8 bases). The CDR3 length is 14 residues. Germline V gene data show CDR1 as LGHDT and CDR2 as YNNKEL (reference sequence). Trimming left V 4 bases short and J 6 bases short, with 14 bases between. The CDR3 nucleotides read TGTGCCAGCAGCCGAGCGGGGGACAGTGATACGCAGTATTTT. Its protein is CASSRAGDSDTQYF.

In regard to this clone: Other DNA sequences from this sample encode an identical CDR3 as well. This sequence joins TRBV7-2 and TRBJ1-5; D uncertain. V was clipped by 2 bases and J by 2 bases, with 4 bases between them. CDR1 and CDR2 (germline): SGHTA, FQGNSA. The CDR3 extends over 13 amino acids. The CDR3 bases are TGTGCCAGCAGCTTACGGGGCAATCAGCCCCAGCATTTT. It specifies CASSLRGNQPQHF.

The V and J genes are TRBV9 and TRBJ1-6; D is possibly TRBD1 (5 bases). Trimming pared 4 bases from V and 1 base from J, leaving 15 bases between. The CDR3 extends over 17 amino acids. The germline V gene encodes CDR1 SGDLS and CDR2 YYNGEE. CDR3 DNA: TGTGCCAGCAGCCCTGAAAGGGGTGGGTCCTATAATTCACCCCTCCACTTT. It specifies CASSPERGGSYNSPLHF.

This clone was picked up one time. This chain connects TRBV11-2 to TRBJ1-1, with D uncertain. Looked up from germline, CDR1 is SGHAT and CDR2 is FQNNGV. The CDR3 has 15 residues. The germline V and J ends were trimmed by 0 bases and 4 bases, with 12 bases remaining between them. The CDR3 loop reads CASSLERGIGTEAFF. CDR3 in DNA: TGTGCCAGCAGCTTAGAGCGAGGCATCGGCACTGAAGCTTTCTTT. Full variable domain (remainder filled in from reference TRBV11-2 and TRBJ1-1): EAGVAQSPRYKIIEKRQSVAFWCNPISGHATLYWYQQILGQGPKLLIQFQNNGVVDDSQLPKDRFSAERLKGVDSTLKIQPAKLEDSAVYLCASSLERGIGTEAFFGQGTRLTVV.

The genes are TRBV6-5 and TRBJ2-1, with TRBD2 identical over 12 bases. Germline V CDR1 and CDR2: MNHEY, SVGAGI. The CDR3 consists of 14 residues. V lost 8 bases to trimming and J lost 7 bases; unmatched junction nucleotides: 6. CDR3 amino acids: CASQGTSGRNEQFF. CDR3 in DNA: TGTGCCAGCCAAGGGACTAGCGGGCGGAATGAGCAGTTCTTC.

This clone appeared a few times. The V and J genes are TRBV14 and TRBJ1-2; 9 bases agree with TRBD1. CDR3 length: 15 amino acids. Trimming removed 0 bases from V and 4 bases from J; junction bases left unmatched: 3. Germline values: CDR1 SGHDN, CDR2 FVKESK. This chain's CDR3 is CASSQDGTGSYGYTF. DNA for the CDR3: TGTGCCAGCAGCCAAGATGGGACAGGGAGCTATGGCTACACCTTC.

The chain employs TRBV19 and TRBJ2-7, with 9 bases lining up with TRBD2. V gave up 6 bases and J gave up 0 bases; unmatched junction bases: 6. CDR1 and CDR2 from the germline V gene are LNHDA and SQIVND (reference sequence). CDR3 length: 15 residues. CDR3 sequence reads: CASRHSGGSSYEQYF. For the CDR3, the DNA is TGTGCCAGTAGACATAGCGGGGGAAGCTCCTACGAGCAGTACTTC.